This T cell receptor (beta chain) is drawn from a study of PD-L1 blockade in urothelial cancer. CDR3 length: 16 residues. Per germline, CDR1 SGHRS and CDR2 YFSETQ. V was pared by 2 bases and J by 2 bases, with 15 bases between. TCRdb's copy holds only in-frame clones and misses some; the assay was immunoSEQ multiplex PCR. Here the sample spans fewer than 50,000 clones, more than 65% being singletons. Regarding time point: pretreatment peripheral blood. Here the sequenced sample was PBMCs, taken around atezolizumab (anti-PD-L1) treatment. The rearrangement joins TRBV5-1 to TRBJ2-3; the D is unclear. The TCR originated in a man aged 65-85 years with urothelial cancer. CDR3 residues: CASSFSPNSYTDTQYF. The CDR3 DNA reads TGCGCCAGCAGCTTCTCCCCGAATAGCTACACAGATACGCAGTATTTT. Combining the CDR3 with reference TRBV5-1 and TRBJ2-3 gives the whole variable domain KAGVTQTPRYLIKTRGQQVTLSCSPISGHRSVSWYQQTPGQGLQFLFEYFSETQRNKGNFPGRFSGRQFSNSRSEMNVSTLELGDSALYLCASSFSPNSYTDTQYFGPGTRLTVL.